These T cell receptor beta chains were read from a single sample in a study of T-cell memory formation after mild COVID-19. TCRdb itself ran the 5' RACE reads through MiXCR, one entry per CDR3 protein. The repertoire includes 150,000 to 200,000 distinct CDR3 sequences, roughly 12% of them detected once, and approximately 3.8% sits in the top ten. The specimen sequenced was PBMCs or a T cell subset sorted from them (not recorded which). The source is a man aged 18 to 29 who had mild COVID-19 (a few samples of this study predate the infection). Cell type and time point are not known. CDR3s include the opening cysteine and the closing phenylalanine or tryptophan. The D gene is left open where the match is weak. Clone size is stated in some rows and not others, as once, few, many or a class when expanded.

j_call | v_call | d_call | clone_size | cdr3_aa | cdr3_nt
TRBJ2-5 | TRBV4-1 | TRBD2 | NA | CASSQEGAGLGVETQYF | TGCGCCAGCAGCCAAGAGGGAGCGGGGCTTGGGGTGGAGACCCAGTACTTC
TRBJ2-5 | TRBV20-1 | TRBD1 | few | CSAHPETGGFLETQYF | TGCAGTGCTCACCCTGAGACAGGGGGTTTCTTGGAGACCCAGTACTTC
TRBJ2-3 | TRBV24-1 | TRBD1 | NA | CATGDRDSDTQYF | TGTGCCACCGGGGACAGGGACTCAGATACGCAGTATTTT
TRBJ1-5 | TRBV27 | NA | NA | CASSLLRGGDRNQPQHF | TGTGCCAGCAGTTTACTTCGGGGGGGTGATAGAAATCAGCCCCAGCATTTT
TRBJ2-7 | TRBV4-1 | NA | NA | CASSHGTEDYEQYF | TGCGCCAGCAGCCACGGTACGGAAGACTACGAGCAGTACTTC
TRBJ2-7 | TRBV6-5 | NA | many | CASSSRTETYEQYF | TGTGCCAGCAGTTCTCGGACAGAAACCTACGAGCAGTACTTC
TRBJ1-5 | TRBV5-1 | NA | few | CASSSTGSQPQHF | TGCGCCAGCAGCTCTACGGGTAGCCAGCCCCAGCATTTT
TRBJ2-2 | TRBV25-1 | NA | few | CASSDLGTSNTGELFF | TGTGCCAGCAGTGATCTTGGGACCTCTAACACCGGGGAGCTGTTTTTT
TRBJ1-6 | TRBV19 | NA | NA | CASSKEVSASPLHF | TGTGCCAGTAGTAAGGAGGTTTCAGCCTCACCCCTCCACTTT
TRBJ2-3 | TRBV29-1 | NA | few | CSADSQASTDTQYF | TGCAGCGCCGACAGTCAAGCTAGCACAGATACGCAGTATTTT
TRBJ1-1 | TRBV5-1 | TRBD1 | few | CASNRDRNTEAFF | TGCGCCAGCAACAGGGACAGGAACACTGAAGCTTTCTTT
TRBJ2-3 | TRBV5-5 | NA | many | CASSLFSQSTDTQYF | TGTGCCAGCAGCTTGTTTTCTCAGAGCACAGATACGCAGTATTTT
TRBJ2-1 | TRBV7-3 | TRBD1 | many | CASSYAGGGEQFF | TGTGCCAGCAGCTATGCAGGGGGTGGTGAGCAGTTCTTC
TRBJ2-1 | TRBV3-1 | TRBD2 | NA | CASSQEAGGQHEQFF | TGTGCCAGCAGCCAAGAGGCGGGGGGGCAGCATGAGCAGTTCTTC
TRBJ2-5 | TRBV7-9 | NA | NA | CASSIGLPGETQYF | TGTGCCAGCAGCATAGGACTACCCGGGGAGACCCAGTACTTC
TRBJ2-3 | TRBV19 | NA | NA | CASSIGRGAGGLPDTQYF | TGTGCCAGTAGTATCGGGCGAGGGGCCGGGGGTCTACCAGATACGCAGTATTTT
TRBJ2-1 | TRBV27 | TRBD2 | many | CASSSTTGGPQTMRWRFF | TGTGCCAGCAGTTCCACGACGGGAGGACCCCAAACAATGAGGTGGAGGTTCTTC
TRBJ2-2 | TRBV5-5 | NA | NA | CASSSDTTGELFF | TGTGCCAGCAGCTCGGACACAACCGGGGAGCTGTTTTTT
TRBJ2-5 | TRBV20-1 | TRBD2 | NA | CSAPAGGQETQYF | TGCAGTGCACCAGCGGGGGGGCAAGAGACCCAGTACTTC
TRBJ1-5 | TRBV12-3/TRBV12-4 | NA | NA | CASSSGVGAGQPQHF | TGTGCCAGCAGTTCCGGGGTGGGGGCGGGTCAGCCCCAGCATTTT
TRBJ1-2 | TRBV5-1 | NA | NA | CASSADGFSNYGYTF | TGCGCCAGCAGCGCGGACGGATTTTCTAACTATGGCTACACCTTC
TRBJ1-6 | TRBV7-2 | TRBD1 | NA | CASSLVRGPGLHF | TGTGCCAGCAGCTTAGTCAGGGGGCCAGGCCTCCACTTT
TRBJ1-4 | TRBV7-6 | NA | many | CASSLRKGFGGKLFF | TGTGCCAGCAGCTTAAGAAAAGGTTTCGGAGGAAAACTGTTTTTT
TRBJ1-4 | TRBV20-1 | TRBD1 | NA | CSARDPAGTAEKLFF | TGCAGTGCTAGAGACCCAGCCGGGACAGCTGAAAAACTGTTTTTT
TRBJ2-5 | TRBV12-3/TRBV12-4 | NA | many | CASSQGDQETQYF | TGTGCCAGCAGCCAGGGAGATCAAGAGACCCAGTACTTC
TRBJ2-3 | TRBV5-1 | TRBD1 | many | CASSYLTGGRTDTQYF | TGCGCCAGCAGCTACCTGACAGGGGGAAGAACAGATACGCAGTATTTT
TRBJ2-1 | TRBV4-2 | NA | NA | CASSQDPLLNEQFF | TGTGCCAGCAGCCAAGACCCGCTCCTCAATGAGCAGTTCTTC
TRBJ2-2 | TRBV24-1 | NA | few | CATSDPDRPGELFF | TGTGCCACCAGTGATCCTGACAGGCCCGGGGAGCTGTTTTTT
TRBJ2-2 | TRBV5-5 | TRBD2 | few | CASSLRLAGGDPGELFF | TGTGCCAGCAGCTTGAGACTAGCGGGGGGTGATCCCGGGGAGCTGTTTTTT
TRBJ1-4 | TRBV4-3 | NA | NA | CASSQGPRATNEKLFF | TGCGCCAGCAGCCAAGGGCCCAGGGCAACTAATGAAAAACTGTTTTTT